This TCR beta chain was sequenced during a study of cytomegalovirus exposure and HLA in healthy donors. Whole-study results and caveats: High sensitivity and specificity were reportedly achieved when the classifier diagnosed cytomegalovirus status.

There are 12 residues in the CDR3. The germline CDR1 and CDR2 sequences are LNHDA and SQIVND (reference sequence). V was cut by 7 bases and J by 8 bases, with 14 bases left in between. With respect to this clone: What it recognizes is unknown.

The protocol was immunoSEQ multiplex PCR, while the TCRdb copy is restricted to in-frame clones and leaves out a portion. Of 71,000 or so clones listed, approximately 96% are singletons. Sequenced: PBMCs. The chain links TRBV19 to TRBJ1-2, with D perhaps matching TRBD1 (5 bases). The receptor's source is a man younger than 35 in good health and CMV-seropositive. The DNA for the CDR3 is TGTGCCAGTACCTCGGGACTGGGGGGCTACACCTTC. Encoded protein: CASTSGLGGYTF.